These T cell receptor beta chains were read from a single sample in a study of blood T cells in healthy people across ages. MiXCR, run by TCRdb on the 5' RACE reads, gives a single entry per CDR3 protein. Of about 1,500,000 distinct CDR3 sequences in the sample, 25% to 30% were seen once. The sequencing sample was made of blood. Receptors were obtained from a woman aged 25 to 39 in good health. Both conserved end residues are part of each CDR3. Each record gives: CDR3 protein, CDR3 DNA, clone size, J gene, V gene, D gene. The D gene is left open where the match is weak. Rows may omit the clone size; those that give it use once, few, many or a size class.

CASSYSKEDTQYF	TGTGCCAGCAGTTACTCCAAGGAAGATACGCAGTATTTT	few	TRBJ2-3	TRBV6-2/TRBV6-3	-
CASSLRGEGNYGYTF	TGTGCCAGCAGCTTAAGAGGGGAGGGGAACTATGGCTACACCTTC	few	TRBJ1-2	TRBV7-3	-
CASSRAEETQYF	TGTGCCAGCTCCAGGGCAGAAGAGACCCAGTACTTC	few	TRBJ2-5	TRBV11-2	-
CASSLSWSGTQYF	TGTGCCAGCAGCTTGTCCTGGTCCGGTACGCAGTATTTT	-	TRBJ2-3	TRBV9	-
CASSGPDGSNQPQHF	TGTGCCAGCAGTGGCCCGGACGGAAGCAATCAGCCCCAGCATTTT	-	TRBJ1-5	TRBV28	-
CASSKAGQGSLKISYEQYF	TGTGCCAGCAGCAAAGCAGGACAGGGGTCCCTGAAAATTTCCTACGAGCAGTACTTC	-	TRBJ2-7	TRBV21-1	-
CASSLAAGSGANVLTF	TGTGCCAGCAGCTTGGCAGCGGGATCTGGGGCCAACGTCCTGACTTTC	-	TRBJ2-6	TRBV7-2	TRBD2
CASSRRGTGSGIQETQYF	TGTGCCAGCAGCCGGAGAGGGACAGGGAGCGGGATCCAAGAGACCCAGTACTTC	-	TRBJ2-5	TRBV12-3/TRBV12-4	TRBD1
CASSFREAKNTQYF	TGTGCCAGCAGTTTTCGGGAGGCCAAAAACACTCAGTACTTC	-	TRBJ2-4	TRBV12-3/TRBV12-4	TRBD2
CAWSAGDYEQYF	TGTGCCTGGAGTGCCGGGGACTACGAGCAGTACTTC	many	TRBJ2-7	TRBV30	-
CASSQVAGTDTDTQYF	TGCGCCAGCAGCCAAGTCGCCGGAACCGACACAGATACGCAGTATTTT	many	TRBJ2-3	TRBV4-3	-
CAIPGQGRNEQFF	TGTGCCATTCCGGGACAGGGAAGAAATGAGCAGTTCTTC	-	TRBJ2-1	TRBV21-1	-
CASSLVGTSETNEQFF	TGTGCCAGCAGCTTAGTCGGGACTAGCGAGACAAATGAGCAGTTCTTC	-	TRBJ2-1	TRBV7-2	TRBD2
CASSLDSRGSGDGYTF	TGTGCCAGCAGCTTAGATTCCCGGGGATCGGGAGATGGCTACACCTTC	many	TRBJ1-2	TRBV7-2	-
CASKRGAGVRDTQYF	TGCGCCAGCAAAAGGGGGGCGGGGGTGAGAGATACGCAGTATTTT	-	TRBJ2-3	TRBV5-1	-
CASSSPLAGGYEQYF	TGTGCCAGCAGTTCACCCCTAGCGGGAGGTTACGAGCAGTACTTC	many	TRBJ2-7	TRBV6-2/TRBV6-3	TRBD2
CSARPRGSPYEQYF	TGCAGTGCTAGACCACGGGGGTCCCCCTACGAGCAGTACTTC	many	TRBJ2-7	TRBV20-1	-
CASSIAATGNYGYIF	TGTGCCAGTAGTATAGCCGCGACAGGGAACTATGGCTACATCTTC	once	TRBJ1-2	TRBV19	TRBD1
CASSQAWGLAGQETQYF	TGTGCCAGCAGCCAAGCTTGGGGACTAGCGGGCCAAGAGACCCAGTACTTC	-	TRBJ2-5	TRBV3-1	TRBD2
CASSLVGQQYF	TGTGCCAGCAGCCTCGTGGGCCAGCAGTACTTC	few	TRBJ2-7	TRBV3-1	-
CASSPGGLAGGFTGELFF	TGTGCCAGCAGCCCGGGCGGACTAGCGGGGGGGTTCACCGGGGAGCTGTTTTTT	-	TRBJ2-2	TRBV13	TRBD2
CASSLSAGGPYEQYF	TGCGCCAGCAGCTTGTCGGCGGGGGGGCCCTACGAGCAGTACTTC	many	TRBJ2-7	TRBV5-1	TRBD2